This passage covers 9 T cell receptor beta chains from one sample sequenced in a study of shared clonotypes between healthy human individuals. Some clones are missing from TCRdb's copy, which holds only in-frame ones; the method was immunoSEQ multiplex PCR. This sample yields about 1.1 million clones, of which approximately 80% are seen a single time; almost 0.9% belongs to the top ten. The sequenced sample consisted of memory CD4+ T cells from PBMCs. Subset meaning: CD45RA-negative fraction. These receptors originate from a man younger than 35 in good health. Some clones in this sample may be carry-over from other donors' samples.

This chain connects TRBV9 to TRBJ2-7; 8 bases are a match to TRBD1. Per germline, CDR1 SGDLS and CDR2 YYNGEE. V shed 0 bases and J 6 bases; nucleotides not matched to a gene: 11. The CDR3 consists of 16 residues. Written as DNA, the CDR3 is TGTGCCAGCAGCGTAGACCAGGGACAGGAGCTGAGCGAGCAGTACTTC. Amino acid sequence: CASSVDQGQELSEQYF. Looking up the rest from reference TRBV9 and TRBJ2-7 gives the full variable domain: DSGVTQTPKHLITATGQRVTLRCSPRSGDLSVYWYQQSLDQGLQFLIQYYNGEERAKGNILERFSAQQFPDLHSELNLSSLELGDSALYFCASSVDQGQELSEQYFGPGTRLTVT.

This chain's CDR3 is CASNAGQGEKLFF. CDR3 DNA sequence: TGTGCCAGCAACGCGGGACAGGGGGAAAAACTGTTTTTT. This rearrangement joins TRBV5-5 to TRBJ1-4; TRBD1 aligns across 10 bases. V gave up 6 bases and J gave up 8 bases; unmatched junction bases: 4. CDR3 length equals 13 residues. Germline CDR1 reads SGHKS; CDR2 reads YYEKEE (reference sequence).

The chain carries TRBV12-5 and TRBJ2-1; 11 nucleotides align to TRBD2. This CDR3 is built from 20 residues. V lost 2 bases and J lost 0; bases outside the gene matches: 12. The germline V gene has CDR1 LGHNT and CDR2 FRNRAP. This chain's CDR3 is CASGLFVPGLADYSYNEQFF. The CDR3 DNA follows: TGTGCTAGTGGTTTGTTCGTTCCGGGACTAGCGGACTACTCCTACAATGAGCAGTTCTTC.

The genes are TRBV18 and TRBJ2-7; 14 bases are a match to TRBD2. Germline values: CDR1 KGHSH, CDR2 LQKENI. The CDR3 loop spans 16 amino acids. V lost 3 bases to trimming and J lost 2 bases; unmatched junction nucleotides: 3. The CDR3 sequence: CASSPGLAGDPYEQYF. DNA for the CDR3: TGTGCCAGCTCACCGGGACTAGCGGGAGACCCCTACGAGCAGTACTTC.

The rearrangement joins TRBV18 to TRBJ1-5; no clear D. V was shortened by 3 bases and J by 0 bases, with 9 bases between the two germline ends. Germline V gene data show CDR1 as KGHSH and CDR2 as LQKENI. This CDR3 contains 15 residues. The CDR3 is CASSPLGNSNQPQHF. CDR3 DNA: TGTGCCAGCTCACCCTTGGGGAATAGCAATCAGCCCCAGCATTTT.

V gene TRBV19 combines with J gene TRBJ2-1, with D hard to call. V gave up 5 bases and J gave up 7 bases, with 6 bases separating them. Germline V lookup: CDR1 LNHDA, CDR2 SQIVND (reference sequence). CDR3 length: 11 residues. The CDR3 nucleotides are TGTGCCAGTAGTCTTACGAATGAGCAGTTCTTC. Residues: CASSLTNEQFF.

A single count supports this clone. The CDR3 sequence is CASSVAREGQPQHF. CDR3 nucleotide sequence: TGTGCCAGCAGCGTAGCTCGGGAAGGGCAGCCCCAGCATTTT. The chain combines TRBV9 with TRBJ1-5; D not resolved. Trimming cost V 0 bases and J 7 bases, with 11 bases left between them. CDR3 size: 14 residues. Germline loops: CDR1 SGDLS, CDR2 YYNGEE.

In DNA, the CDR3 is TGCGCCAGCAGCTTGCGTCAGGCGACAGATACGCAGTATTTT. This sequence encodes CASSLRQATDTQYF. The rearrangement joins TRBV5-1 to TRBJ2-3, with no clear D. V gave up 1 base and J gave up 3 bases, with 9 bases separating them. The germline V gene has CDR1 SGHRS and CDR2 YFSETQ. There are 14 residues in the CDR3.

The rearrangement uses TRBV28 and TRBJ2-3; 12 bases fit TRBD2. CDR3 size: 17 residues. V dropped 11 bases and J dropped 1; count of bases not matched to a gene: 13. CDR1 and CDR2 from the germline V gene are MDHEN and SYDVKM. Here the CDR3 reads CAGAGLAGGHGTDTQYF. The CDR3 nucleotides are TGTGCCGGAGCGGGGCTAGCGGGAGGGCATGGCACAGATACGCAGTATTTT.